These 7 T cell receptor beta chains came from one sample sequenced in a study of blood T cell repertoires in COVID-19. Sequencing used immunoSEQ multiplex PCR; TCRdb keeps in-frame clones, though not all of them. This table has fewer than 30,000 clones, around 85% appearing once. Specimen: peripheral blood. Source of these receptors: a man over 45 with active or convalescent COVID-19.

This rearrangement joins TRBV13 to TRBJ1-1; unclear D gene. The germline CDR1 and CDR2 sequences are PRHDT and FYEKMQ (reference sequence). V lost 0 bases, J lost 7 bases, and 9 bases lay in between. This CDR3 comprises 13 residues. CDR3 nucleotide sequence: TGTGCCAGCAGCTTAGGGAGAGGGTTTGAAGCTTTCTTT. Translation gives CASSLGRGFEAFF. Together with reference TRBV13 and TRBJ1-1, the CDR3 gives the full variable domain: AAGVIQSPRHLIKEKRETATLKCYPIPRHDTVYWYQQGPGQDPQFLISFYEKMQSDKGSIPDRFSAQQFSDYHSELNMSSLELGDSALYFCASSLGRGFEAFFGQGTRLTVV.

CDR3 sequence: CASSRRGGQGSGNTIYF. The CDR3 bases are TGTGCCAGCAGCAGACGAGGGGGACAGGGATCTGGAAACACCATATATTTT. V usage is TRBV11-2 and J usage is TRBJ1-3, with 9 bases identical to TRBD1. V was clipped by 5 bases and J by 1 base; unmatched bases: 9. There are 17 residues in the CDR3. Germline V gene lookup returns CDR1 SGHAT and CDR2 FQNNGV.

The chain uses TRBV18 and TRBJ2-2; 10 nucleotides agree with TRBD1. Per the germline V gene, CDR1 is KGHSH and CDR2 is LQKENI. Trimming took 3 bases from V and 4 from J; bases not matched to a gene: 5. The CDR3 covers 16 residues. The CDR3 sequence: CASSPGTGAVTGELFF. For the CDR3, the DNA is TGTGCCAGCTCACCCGGGACAGGGGCCGTCACCGGGGAGCTGTTTTTT. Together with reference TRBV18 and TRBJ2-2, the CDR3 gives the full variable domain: NAGVMQNPRHLVRRRGQEARLRCSPMKGHSHVYWYRQLPEEGLKFMVYLQKENIIDESGMPKERFSAEFPKEGPSILRIQQVVRGDSAAYFCASSPGTGAVTGELFFGEGSRLTVL.

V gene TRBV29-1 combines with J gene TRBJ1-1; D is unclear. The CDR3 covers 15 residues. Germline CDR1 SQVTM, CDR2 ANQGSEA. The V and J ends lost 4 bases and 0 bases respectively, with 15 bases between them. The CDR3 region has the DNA TGCAGCGTTGGGTCTTTCGGGGTTTTGAACACTGAAGCTTTCTTT. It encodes CSVGSFGVLNTEAFF.

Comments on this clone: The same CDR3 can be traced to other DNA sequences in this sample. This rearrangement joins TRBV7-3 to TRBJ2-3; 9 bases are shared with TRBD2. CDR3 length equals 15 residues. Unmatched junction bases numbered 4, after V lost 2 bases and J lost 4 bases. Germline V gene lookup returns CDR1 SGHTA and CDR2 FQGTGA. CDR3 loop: CASSLAGGLSDTQYF. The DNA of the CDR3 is TGTGCCAGCAGCTTAGCGGGGGGGCTCTCAGATACGCAGTATTTT.

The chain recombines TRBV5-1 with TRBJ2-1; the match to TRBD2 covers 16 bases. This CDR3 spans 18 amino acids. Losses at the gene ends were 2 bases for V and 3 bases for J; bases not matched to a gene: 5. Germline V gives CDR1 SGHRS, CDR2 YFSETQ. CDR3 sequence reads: CASSFPGTSGRGYNEQFF. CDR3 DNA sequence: TGCGCCAGCAGCTTTCCTGGGACTAGCGGGAGGGGCTACAATGAGCAGTTCTTC.

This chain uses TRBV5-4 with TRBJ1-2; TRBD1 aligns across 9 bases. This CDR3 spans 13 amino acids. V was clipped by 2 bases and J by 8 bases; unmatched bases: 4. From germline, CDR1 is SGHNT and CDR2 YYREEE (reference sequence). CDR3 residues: CASSLQGAVGYTF. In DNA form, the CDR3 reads TGTGCCAGCAGCTTACAGGGGGCGGTCGGCTACACCTTC.